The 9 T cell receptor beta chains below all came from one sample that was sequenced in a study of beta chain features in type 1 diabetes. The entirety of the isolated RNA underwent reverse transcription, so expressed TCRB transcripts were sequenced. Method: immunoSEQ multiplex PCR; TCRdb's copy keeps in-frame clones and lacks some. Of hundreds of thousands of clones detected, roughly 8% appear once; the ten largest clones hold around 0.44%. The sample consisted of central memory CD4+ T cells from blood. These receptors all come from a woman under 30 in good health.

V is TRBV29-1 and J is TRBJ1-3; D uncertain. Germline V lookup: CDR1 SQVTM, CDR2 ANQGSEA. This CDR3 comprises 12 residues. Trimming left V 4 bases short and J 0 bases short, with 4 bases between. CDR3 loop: CSVAVSGNTIYF. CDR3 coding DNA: TGCAGCGTTGCAGTCTCTGGAAACACCATATATTTT.

The CDR3 region is CASRRQEDNYGYTF. The CDR3 DNA is TGTGCCAGTAGAAGACAGGAAGATAACTATGGCTACACCTTC. The chain combines TRBV19 with TRBJ1-2, with a weak D call TRBD1 (6 bases). V was shortened by 6 bases and J by 1 base, with 12 bases between the two germline ends. The germline CDR1 and CDR2 sequences are LNHDA and SQIVND (reference sequence). CDR3 length: 14 amino acids.

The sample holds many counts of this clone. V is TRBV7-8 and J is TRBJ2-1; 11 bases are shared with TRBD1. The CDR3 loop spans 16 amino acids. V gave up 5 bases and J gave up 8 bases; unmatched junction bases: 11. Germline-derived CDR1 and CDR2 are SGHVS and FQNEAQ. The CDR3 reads CASSLRRTGGGDEQFF. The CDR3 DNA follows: TGTGCCAGCAGCCTACGCCGGACAGGGGGCGGGGATGAGCAGTTCTTC.

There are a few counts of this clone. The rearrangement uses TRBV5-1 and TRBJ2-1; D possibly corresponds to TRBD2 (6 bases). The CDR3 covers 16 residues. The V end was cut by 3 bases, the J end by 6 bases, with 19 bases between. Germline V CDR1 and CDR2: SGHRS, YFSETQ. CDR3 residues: CASSSLLTSSSNEQFF. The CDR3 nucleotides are TGCGCCAGCAGCTCTCTCCTTACTAGCTCTAGCAATGAGCAGTTCTTC.

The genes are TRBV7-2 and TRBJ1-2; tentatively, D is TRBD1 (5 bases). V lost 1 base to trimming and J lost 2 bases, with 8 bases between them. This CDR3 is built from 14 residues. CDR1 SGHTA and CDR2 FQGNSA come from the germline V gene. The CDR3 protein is CASSLVAGNYGYTF. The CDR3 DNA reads TGTGCCAGCAGCTTAGTTGCAGGGAACTATGGCTACACCTTC. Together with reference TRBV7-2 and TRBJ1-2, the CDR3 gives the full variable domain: GAGVSQSPSNKVTEKGKDVELRCDPISGHTALYWYRQSLGQGLEFLIYFQGNSAPDKSGLPSDRFSAERTGGSVSTLTIQRTQQEDSAVYLCASSLVAGNYGYTFGSGTRLTVV.

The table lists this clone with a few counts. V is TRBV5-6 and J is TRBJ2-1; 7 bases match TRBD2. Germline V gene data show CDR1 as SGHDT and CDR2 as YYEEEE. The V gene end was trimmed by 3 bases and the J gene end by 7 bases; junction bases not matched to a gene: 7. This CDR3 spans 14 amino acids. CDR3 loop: CASSSTGTTNEQFF. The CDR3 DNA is TGTGCCAGCAGCTCGACCGGGACTACAAATGAGCAGTTCTTC.

CDR3 protein: CASSLWTSGSTGELFF. The CDR3 coding sequence is TGTGCCAGCAGCTTATGGACTAGCGGGAGTACCGGGGAGCTGTTTTTT. V is TRBV11-2 and J is TRBJ2-2; 13 positions agree with TRBD2. V lost 2 bases, J lost 5 bases, and 2 bases stayed unmatched. Germline V gene lookup returns CDR1 SGHAT and CDR2 FQNNGV. This CDR3 contains 16 residues.

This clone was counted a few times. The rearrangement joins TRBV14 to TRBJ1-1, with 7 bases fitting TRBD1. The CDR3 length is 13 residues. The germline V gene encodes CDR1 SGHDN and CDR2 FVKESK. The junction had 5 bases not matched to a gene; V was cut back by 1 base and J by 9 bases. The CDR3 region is CASSQVRGQQAFF. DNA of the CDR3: TGTGCCAGCAGCCAAGTGAGGGGACAGCAAGCTTTCTTT.

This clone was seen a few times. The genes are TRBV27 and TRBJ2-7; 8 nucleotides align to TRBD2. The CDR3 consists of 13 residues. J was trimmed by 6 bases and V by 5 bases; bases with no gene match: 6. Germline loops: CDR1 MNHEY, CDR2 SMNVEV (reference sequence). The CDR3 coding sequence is TGTGCCAGCAGTACCGGGACTAGGCCCGAGCAGTACTTC. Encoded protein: CASSTGTRPEQYF.